Below, 15 T cell receptor beta chains from the same sample are listed, as sequenced in a study of neoadjuvant nivolumab and ipilimumab in lung cancer. Assay: immunoSEQ multiplex PCR; the TCRdb copy retains only in-frame clones and omits some. The sample consists of some 13,000 clones, approximately 94% of them appearing once. The material sequenced was peripheral blood, taken after neoadjuvant nivolumab, alone or with ipilimumab, at or shortly before surgery. The receptors originated from an adult with non-small cell lung cancer.

The genes are TRBV6-1 and TRBJ1-5, with 8 bases aligning to TRBD1. Looked up from germline, CDR1 is MNHNS and CDR2 is SASEGT. Unmatched junction bases numbered 4, after V lost 0 bases and J lost 0 bases. This CDR3 comprises 17 residues. CDR3 nucleotide sequence: TGTGCCAGCAGTGAAGCCCCAGGACAGGGTAGCAATCAGCCCCAGCATTTT. Translated, it gives CASSEAPGQGSNQPQHF.

The chain uses TRBV5-6 and TRBJ2-7; weak D call: TRBD2 (5 bases). Trimming removed 4 bases at V and 6 bases at J, with 14 bases between. CDR1 SGHDT and CDR2 YYEEEE come from the germline V gene. This CDR3 is 13 amino acids long. The CDR3 nucleotides read TGTGCCAGCAGCCCCGGGGATTTCAGCGAGCAGTACTTC. It yields the protein CASSPGDFSEQYF.

This chain links TRBV7-9 with TRBJ2-1; D may be TRBD1 (5 bases). CDR1 is SEHNR and CDR2 is FQNEAQ in the germline V gene (reference sequence). V lost 5 bases and J 12 bases, leaving 11 bases between the germline ends. The CDR3 runs 11 residues. The CDR3 coding sequence is TGTGCCAGCAGCCTACAGGATGCGCAGTTCTTC. Translated, it gives CASSLQDAQFF.

This clone showed up just once. The chain couples TRBV5-1 to TRBJ2-4; D assignment may be TRBD1 or TRBD2 (6 bases each). Trimming left V 4 bases short and J 12 bases short, with 20 bases between. CDR1 SGHRS and CDR2 YFSETQ come from the germline V gene. The CDR3 length is 14 residues. CDR3 protein: CASSPKRTEGGQYF. The CDR3 DNA sequence: TGCGCCAGCAGCCCAAAAAGGACAGAGGGAGGTCAGTACTTC. The variable domain in full, with the rest retrieved from reference TRBV5-1 and TRBJ2-4, is KAGVTQTPRYLIKTRGQQVTLSCSPISGHRSVSWYQQTPGQGLQFLFEYFSETQRNKGNFPGRFSGRQFSNSRSEMNVSTLELGDSALYLCASSPKRTEGGQYFGAGTRLSVL.

The chain uses TRBV4-2 and TRBJ2-1; 12 bases map to TRBD2. In germline, CDR1 is LGHNA, CDR2 YNFKEQ. The J segment lost 0 bases and the V segment lost 3 bases, leaving 6 bases of the junction unmatched. This CDR3 spans 18 amino acids. CDR3 in amino acids: CASSQRTSGIRSYNEQFF. CDR3 bases: TGTGCCAGCAGCCAGCGGACTAGCGGGATTCGCTCCTACAATGAGCAGTTCTTC.

This clone was seen more than once but under ten times. The V gene is TRBV5-1, the J gene TRBJ2-2; tentatively, D is TRBD1 or TRBD2 (5 bases each). CDR1 SGHRS and CDR2 YFSETQ come from the germline V gene. Trimming pared 4 bases from V and 5 bases from J, leaving 12 bases between. The CDR3 extends over 14 amino acids. The CDR3 region is CASSRGERTGELFF. The CDR3 DNA follows: TGCGCCAGCAGCAGGGGAGAAAGGACCGGGGAGCTGTTTTTT.

This clone was counted a single time. The CDR3 spells CASSLMGGITDTQYF. In DNA, the CDR3 is TGTGCCAGCAGTTTAATGGGGGGTATAACAGATACGCAGTATTTT. This sequence joins TRBV27 and TRBJ2-3, with D possibly TRBD2 on 6 matching bases. V was trimmed by 2 bases and J by 3 bases, leaving 12 bases between them. Germline V CDR1 and CDR2: MNHEY, SMNVEV (reference sequence). This CDR3 spans 15 amino acids.

This rearrangement joins TRBV4-1 to TRBJ1-5, with D tentatively TRBD1 (6 bases). The CDR3 length is 16 residues. Germline loops: CDR1 MGHRA, CDR2 YSYEKL. Trimming took off 0 bases at V and 4 bases at J, with 13 bases between the two ends. This CDR3 is CASSQDPGQRNQPQHF. CDR3 nucleotides: TGCGCCAGCAGCCAAGATCCCGGACAGAGGAATCAGCCCCAGCATTTT.

The genes are TRBV9 and TRBJ2-3, with 8 bases matching TRBD2. There are 17 residues in the CDR3. After removal of 0 bases from V and 2 bases from J, the junction contained 8 bases not matched to a gene. Germline assignment: CDR1 SGDLS and CDR2 YYNGEE. The CDR3 bases are TGTGCCAGCAGCGTAGGCGCGCCGGGAGGGCCCACAGATACGCAGTATTTT. This translates into CASSVGAPGGPTDTQYF. Variable domain in full (rest from reference TRBV9 and TRBJ2-3): DSGVTQTPKHLITATGQRVTLRCSPRSGDLSVYWYQQSLDQGLQFLIQYYNGEERAKGNILERFSAQQFPDLHSELNLSSLELGDSALYFCASSVGAPGGPTDTQYFGPGTRLTVL.

The chain is built from TRBV28 and TRBJ1-5; D possibly corresponds to TRBD1 (6 bases). The CDR3 totals 15 residues. V was shortened by 4 bases and J by 11 bases, with 21 bases between the two germline ends. Germline CDR1 is MDHEN and CDR2 is SYDVKM. CDR3 residues: CASSYPRTDFGAQHF. The CDR3 bases are TGTGCCAGCAGTTACCCCCGGACAGACTTTGGGGCCCAGCATTTT.

V and J are TRBV7-9 and TRBJ2-1; 7 nucleotides align to TRBD2. There are 19 residues in the CDR3. Germline CDR1 and CDR2: SEHNR and FQNEAQ (reference sequence). The J segment lost 2 bases and the V segment lost 1 base, leaving 14 bases of the junction unmatched. The CDR3 DNA reads as TGTGCCAGCAGCTTAGAGGGATTTCCGAGGCGGGAGCCCTACAATGAGCAGTTCTTC. Residues: CASSLEGFPRREPYNEQFF.

This chain links TRBV6-4 with TRBJ2-1; TRBD2 matches 10 bases. The CDR3 is 16 residues long. Germline assignment: CDR1 MRHNA and CDR2 SNTAGT. The V and J ends lost 5 bases and 8 bases, in that order; junction bases with no gene match: 12. The chain's CDR3 is CASSSSAGGPSHEQFF. The CDR3 nucleotides are TGTGCCAGCAGTTCCTCAGCGGGAGGGCCTTCCCATGAGCAGTTCTTC.

The rearrangement joins TRBV6-6 to TRBJ2-4, with a tentative D call TRBD1 (5 bases). CDR1 MNHNY and CDR2 SVGAGI come from the germline V gene (reference sequence). The CDR3 spans 14 residues. The ends were cut back, 5 bases at V and 7 bases at J, with 15 bases in the middle. The CDR3 reads CASSRPGQGNIQYF. The CDR3 DNA is TGTGCCAGCAGTCGCCCGGGCCAGGGCAACATTCAGTACTTC.

This clone was picked up a small number of times. The chain uses TRBV5-6 and TRBJ2-5; 7 bases map to TRBD2. This CDR3 has 14 residues. The V gene's germline CDR1 is SGHDT and CDR2 YYEEEE. V was clipped by 2 bases and J by 1 base; unmatched bases: 2. CDR3 nucleotides: TGTGCCAGCAGCTTTGGACTAGTCCAAGAGACCCAGTACTTC. This sequence encodes CASSFGLVQETQYF.

Written as DNA, the CDR3 is TGTGCCAGCAGTTACTTGGCAGGGGGTATCAGCAATCAGCCCCAGCATTTT. Its translation: CASSYLAGGISNQPQHF. The V gene is TRBV6-7, the J gene TRBJ1-5; the match to TRBD1 covers 7 bases. TRBV6-7 is an ORF; its function is uncertain. The ends lost 1 base at V and 1 base at J; junction bases unmatched: 7. The CDR3 has 17 amino acids.